This T cell receptor beta chain was sequenced in a study of blood T cell repertoires in COVID-19. After removal of 5 bases from V and 10 bases from J, the junction contained 8 bases not matched to a gene. There are 15 residues in the CDR3. CDR1 and CDR2 (germline): MNHEY, SMNVEV (reference sequence). Measured with immunoSEQ multiplex PCR; TCRdb has only the in-frame clones, and not every one. The profile shows 210,000 or so clones, more than 85% of them singletons. This sequence originates from a man aged 35-49 years with active or convalescent COVID-19. J is TRBJ2-1 and V is TRBV27; TRBD2 aligns across 13 bases. Sequencing used peripheral blood. CDR3: CASSQGLAGAREQFF. CDR3 nucleotide sequence: TGTGCCAGCAGTCAAGGACTAGCGGGAGCTCGAGAGCAGTTCTTC.